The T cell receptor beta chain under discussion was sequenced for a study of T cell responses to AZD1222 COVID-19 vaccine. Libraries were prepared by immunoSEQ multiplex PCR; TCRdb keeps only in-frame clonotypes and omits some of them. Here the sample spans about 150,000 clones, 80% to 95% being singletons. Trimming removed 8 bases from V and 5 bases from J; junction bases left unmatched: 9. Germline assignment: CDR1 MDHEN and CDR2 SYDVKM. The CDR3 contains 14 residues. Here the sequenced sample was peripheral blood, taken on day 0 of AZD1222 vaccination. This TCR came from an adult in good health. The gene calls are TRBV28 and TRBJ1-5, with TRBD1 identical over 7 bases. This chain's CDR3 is CASRGTAVHQPQHF. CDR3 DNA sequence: TGTGCCAGCCGTGGGACAGCCGTTCATCAGCCCCAGCATTTT.